This T cell receptor (beta chain) was observed in a study of cytomegalovirus exposure and HLA in healthy donors. Study observations and caveats: Some V segments (TRBV6-2 and TRBV6-3 among them) were excluded as indistinguishable. Prior analysis indicated that the majority of TCR beta V segments exhibited productivity approximately 90% or approximately 30% of the time. What TCR beta sequences reportedly achieved was accurate prediction of HLA-A and HLA-B alleles in most subjects.

PCR was performed using 60 Vbeta and 13 Jbeta primers. Using immunoSEQ multiplex PCR, the repertoire was profiled, and TCRdb retains in-frame clones only, with some absent. The repertoire holds about 160,000 clones, approximately 80% seen once, with around 2.5% in the top ten. Germline lookup yields CDR1 MNHEY and CDR2 SVGAGI. The CDR3 has 13 residues. V lost 10 bases and J lost 6; bases outside the gene matches: 10. Comment on this clone: The target antigen is unknown.

What was sequenced was PBMCs. The sequence derives from a woman between 40 and 50 years old in good health and CMV-seropositive. The rearrangement uses TRBV6-5 and TRBJ2-7, with TRBD1 matching 9 bases. CDR3 residues: CATDSGTGSEQYF. As DNA, the CDR3 is TGTGCCACCGATTCCGGGACAGGGAGCGAGCAGTACTTC.